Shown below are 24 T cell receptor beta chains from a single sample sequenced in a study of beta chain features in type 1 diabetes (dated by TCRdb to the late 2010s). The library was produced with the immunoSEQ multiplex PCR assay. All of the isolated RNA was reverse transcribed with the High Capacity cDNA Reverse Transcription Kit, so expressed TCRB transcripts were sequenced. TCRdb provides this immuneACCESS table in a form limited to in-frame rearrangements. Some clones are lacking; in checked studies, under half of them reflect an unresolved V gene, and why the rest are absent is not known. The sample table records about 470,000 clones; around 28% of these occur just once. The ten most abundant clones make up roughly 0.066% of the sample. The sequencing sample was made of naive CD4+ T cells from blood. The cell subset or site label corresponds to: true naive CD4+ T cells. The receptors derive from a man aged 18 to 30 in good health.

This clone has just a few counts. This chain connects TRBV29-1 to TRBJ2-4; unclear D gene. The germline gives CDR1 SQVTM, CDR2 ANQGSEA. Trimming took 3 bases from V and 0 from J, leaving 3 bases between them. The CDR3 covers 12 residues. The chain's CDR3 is CSVDTAKNIQYF. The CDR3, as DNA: TGCAGCGTTGATACAGCCAAAAACATTCAGTACTTC.

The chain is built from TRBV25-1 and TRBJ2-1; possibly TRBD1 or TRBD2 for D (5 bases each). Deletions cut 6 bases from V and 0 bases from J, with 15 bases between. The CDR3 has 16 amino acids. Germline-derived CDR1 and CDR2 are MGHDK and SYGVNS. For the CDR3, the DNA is TGTGCCAGCAGGGGAGTGGGGCCGGGCTCCTACAATGAGCAGTTCTTC. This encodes CASRGVGPGSYNEQFF.

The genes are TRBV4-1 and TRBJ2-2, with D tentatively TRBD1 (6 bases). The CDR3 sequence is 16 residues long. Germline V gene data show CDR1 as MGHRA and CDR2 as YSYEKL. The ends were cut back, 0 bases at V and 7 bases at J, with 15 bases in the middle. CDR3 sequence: CASSQDRRTVDGELFF. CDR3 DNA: TGCGCCAGCAGCCAAGATCGGAGGACAGTTGACGGGGAGCTGTTTTTT.

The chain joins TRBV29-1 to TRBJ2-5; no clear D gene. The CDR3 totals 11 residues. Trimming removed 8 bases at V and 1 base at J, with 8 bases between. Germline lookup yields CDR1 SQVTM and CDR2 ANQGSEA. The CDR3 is CSIGIQETQYF. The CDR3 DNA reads TGCAGCATCGGAATCCAAGAGACCCAGTACTTC. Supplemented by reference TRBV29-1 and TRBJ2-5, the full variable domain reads SAVISQKPSRDICQRGTSLTIQCQVDSQVTMMFWYRQQPGQSLTLIATANQGSEATYESGFVIDKFPISRPNLTFSTLTVSNMSPEDSSIYLCSIGIQETQYFGPGTRLLVL.

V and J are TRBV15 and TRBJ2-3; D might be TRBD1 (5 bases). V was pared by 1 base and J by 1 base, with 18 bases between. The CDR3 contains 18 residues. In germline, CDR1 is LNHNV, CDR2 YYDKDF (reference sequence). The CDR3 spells CATSRVRRKGARTDTQYF. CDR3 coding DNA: TGTGCCACCAGCAGAGTCCGGCGGAAAGGGGCCCGCACAGATACGCAGTATTTT.

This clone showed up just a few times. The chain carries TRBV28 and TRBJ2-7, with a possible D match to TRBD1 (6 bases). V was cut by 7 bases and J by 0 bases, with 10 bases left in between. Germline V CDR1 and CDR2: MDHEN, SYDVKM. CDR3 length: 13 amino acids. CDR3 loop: CASTRDTSYEQYF. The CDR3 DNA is TGTGCCAGCACCCGGGACACCTCCTACGAGCAGTACTTC.

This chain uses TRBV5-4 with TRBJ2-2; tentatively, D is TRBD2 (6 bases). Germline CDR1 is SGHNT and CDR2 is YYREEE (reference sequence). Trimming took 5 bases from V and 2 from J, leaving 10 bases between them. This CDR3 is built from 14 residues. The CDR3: CASSGTANTGELFF. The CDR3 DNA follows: TGTGCCAGCAGTGGGACTGCAAACACCGGGGAGCTGTTTTTT. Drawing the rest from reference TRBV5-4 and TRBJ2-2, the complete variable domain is ETGVTQSPTHLIKTRGQQVTLRCSSQSGHNTVSWYQQALGQGPQFIFQYYREEENGRGNFPPRFSGLQFPNYSSELNVNALELDDSALYLCASSGTANTGELFFGEGSRLTVL.

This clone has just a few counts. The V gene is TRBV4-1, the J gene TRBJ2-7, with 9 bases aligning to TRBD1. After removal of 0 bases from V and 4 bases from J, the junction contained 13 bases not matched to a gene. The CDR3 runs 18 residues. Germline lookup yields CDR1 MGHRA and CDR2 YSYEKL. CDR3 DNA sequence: TGCGCCAGCAGCCAAGAGTCTTGGATCGGGACAGGGAGATACGAGCAGTACTTC. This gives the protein CASSQESWIGTGRYEQYF.

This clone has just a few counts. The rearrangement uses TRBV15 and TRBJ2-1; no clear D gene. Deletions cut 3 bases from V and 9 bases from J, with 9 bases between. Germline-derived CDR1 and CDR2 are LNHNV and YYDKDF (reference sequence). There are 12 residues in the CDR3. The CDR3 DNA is TGTGCCACCAGCAGGGCTTGGGGTGAGCAGTTCTTC. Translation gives CATSRAWGEQFF.

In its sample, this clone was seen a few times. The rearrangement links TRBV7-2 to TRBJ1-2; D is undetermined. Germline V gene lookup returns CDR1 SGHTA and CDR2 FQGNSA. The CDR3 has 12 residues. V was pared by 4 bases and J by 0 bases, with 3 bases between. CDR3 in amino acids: CASSYSNYGYTF. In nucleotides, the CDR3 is TGTGCCAGCAGCTATTCTAACTATGGCTACACCTTC.

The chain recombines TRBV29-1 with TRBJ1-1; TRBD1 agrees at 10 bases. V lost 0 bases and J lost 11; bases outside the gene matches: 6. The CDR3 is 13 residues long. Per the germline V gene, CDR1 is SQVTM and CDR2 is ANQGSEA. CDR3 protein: CSVEEVTGGTAFF. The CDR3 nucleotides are TGCAGCGTTGAAGAGGTGACAGGGGGCACGGCTTTCTTT.

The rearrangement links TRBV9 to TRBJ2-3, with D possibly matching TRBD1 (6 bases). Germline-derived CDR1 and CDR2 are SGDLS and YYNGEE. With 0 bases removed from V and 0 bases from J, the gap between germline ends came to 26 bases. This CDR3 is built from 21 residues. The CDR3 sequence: CASSVGQGPPRTSPSTDTQYF. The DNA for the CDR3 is TGTGCCAGCAGCGTAGGCCAGGGGCCACCCCGCACTAGTCCGAGCACAGATACGCAGTATTTT.

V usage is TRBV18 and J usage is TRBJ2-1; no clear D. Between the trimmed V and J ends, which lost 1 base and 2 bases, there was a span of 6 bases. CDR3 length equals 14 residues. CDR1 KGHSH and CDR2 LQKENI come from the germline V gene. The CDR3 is CASSPHVTYNEQFF. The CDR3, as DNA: TGTGCCAGCTCACCACATGTCACCTACAATGAGCAGTTCTTC.

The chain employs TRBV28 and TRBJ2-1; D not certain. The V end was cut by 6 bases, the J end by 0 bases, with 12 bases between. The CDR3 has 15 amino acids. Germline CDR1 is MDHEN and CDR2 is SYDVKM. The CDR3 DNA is TGTGCCAGCAGCCAAAGCGTTAGCTCCTACAATGAGCAGTTCTTC. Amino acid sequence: CASSQSVSSYNEQFF.

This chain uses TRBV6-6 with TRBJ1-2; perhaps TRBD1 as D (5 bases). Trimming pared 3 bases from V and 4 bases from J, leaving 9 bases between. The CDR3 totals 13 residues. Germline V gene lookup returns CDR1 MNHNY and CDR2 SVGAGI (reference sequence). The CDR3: CASSYEGTYGYTF. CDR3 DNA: TGTGCCAGCAGTTATGAGGGGACCTATGGCTACACCTTC.

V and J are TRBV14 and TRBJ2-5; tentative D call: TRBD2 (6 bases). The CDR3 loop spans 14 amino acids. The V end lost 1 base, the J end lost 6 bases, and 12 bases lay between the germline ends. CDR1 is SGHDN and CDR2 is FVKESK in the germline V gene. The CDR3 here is CASSQVAGWQTQYF. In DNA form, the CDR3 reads TGTGCCAGCAGCCAAGTGGCGGGGTGGCAGACCCAGTACTTC.

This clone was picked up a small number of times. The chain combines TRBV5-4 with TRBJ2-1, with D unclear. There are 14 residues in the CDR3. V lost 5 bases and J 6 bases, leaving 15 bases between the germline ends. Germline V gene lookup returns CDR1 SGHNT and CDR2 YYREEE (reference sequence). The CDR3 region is CASSDASSGNEQFF. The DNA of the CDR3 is TGTGCCAGCAGTGACGCTTCATCGGGCAATGAGCAGTTCTTC.

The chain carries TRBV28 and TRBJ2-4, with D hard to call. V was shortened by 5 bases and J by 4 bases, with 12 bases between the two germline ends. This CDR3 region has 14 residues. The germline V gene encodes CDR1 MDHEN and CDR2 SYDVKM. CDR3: CASSPVPGKNIQYF. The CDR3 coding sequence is TGTGCCAGCAGTCCGGTCCCGGGTAAAAACATTCAGTACTTC.

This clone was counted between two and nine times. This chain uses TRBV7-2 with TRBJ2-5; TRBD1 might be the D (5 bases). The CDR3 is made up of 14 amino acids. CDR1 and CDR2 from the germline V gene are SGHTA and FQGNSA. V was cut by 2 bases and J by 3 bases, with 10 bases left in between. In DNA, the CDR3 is TGTGCCAGCAGCTTATGGGGCCTCAAAGAGACCCAGTACTTC. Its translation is CASSLWGLKETQYF.

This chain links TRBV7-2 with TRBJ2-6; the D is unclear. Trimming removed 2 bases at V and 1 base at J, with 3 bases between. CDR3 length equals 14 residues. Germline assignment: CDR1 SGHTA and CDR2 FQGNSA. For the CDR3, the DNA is TGTGCCAGCAGCTTAAGGTCTGGGGCCAACGTCCTGACTTTC. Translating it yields CASSLRSGANVLTF.

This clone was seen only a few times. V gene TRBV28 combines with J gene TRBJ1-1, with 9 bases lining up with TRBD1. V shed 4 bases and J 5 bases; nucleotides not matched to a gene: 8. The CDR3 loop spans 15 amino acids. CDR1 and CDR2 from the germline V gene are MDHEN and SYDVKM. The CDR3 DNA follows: TGTGCCAGCAGTTCTACGGGACAGGGTTGGACTGAAGCTTTCTTT. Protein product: CASSSTGQGWTEAFF.

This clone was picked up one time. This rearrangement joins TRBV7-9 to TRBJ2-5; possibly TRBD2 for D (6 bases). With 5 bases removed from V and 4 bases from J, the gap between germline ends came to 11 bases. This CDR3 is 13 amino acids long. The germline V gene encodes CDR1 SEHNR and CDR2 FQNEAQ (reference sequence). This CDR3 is CASSPERVETQYF. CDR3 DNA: TGTGCCAGCAGCCCCGAGCGGGTAGAGACCCAGTACTTC.

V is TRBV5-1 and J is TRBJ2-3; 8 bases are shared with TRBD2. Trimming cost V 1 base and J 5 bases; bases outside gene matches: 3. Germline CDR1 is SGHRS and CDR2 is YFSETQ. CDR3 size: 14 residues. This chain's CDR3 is CASSLQLAGDTQYF. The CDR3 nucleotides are TGCGCCAGCAGCTTGCAGCTAGCGGGAGATACGCAGTATTTT.

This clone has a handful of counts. The CDR3 DNA reads TGTGCCAGCAGTTCCATTAAGCGGGGGAGATCCTACGAGCAGTACTTC. This sequence encodes CASSSIKRGRSYEQYF. The chain combines TRBV28 with TRBJ2-7; 8 nucleotides match TRBD2. The germline CDR1 and CDR2 sequences are MDHEN and SYDVKM. The CDR3 is made up of 16 amino acids. Trimming at V came to 4 bases and at J to 1 base, leaving 9 bases not matched to a gene.